This TCR beta chain was sequenced for a study of vaccination effects on CD4 cells after COVID-19. Background on the study: All study participants received two doses of BNT162b2 or mRNA-1273 vaccine.

Sequencing was preceded by expansion of antigen-specific CD4+ T cells with viral peptide pools in the ViraFEST assay. Following culture for around 10 days, CD4+ T cells were isolated. Convalescent patients had PCR-confirmed SARS-CoV-2 infection between March and December 2020. Sequencing used immunoSEQ multiplex PCR; TCRdb keeps in-frame clones, though not all of them. The data show 35,000 to 45,000 clones, with around 69% seen just once and around 15% held by the top ten. About this clone: The antigen is unknown.

The sequence was obtained from a human donor who had a prior SARS-CoV-2 infection. This material consisted of CD4+ T cells from PBMCs cultured with HCoV-NL63 spike peptides, taken before COVID-19 vaccination.

CDR3 region: CASSPNGQGASETQYF. CDR3 in DNA: TGTGCCAGCTCACCCAACGGACAGGGTGCCTCAGAGACCCAGTACTTC. The chain is built from TRBV18 and TRBJ2-5; 8 bases are a match to TRBD1. Per the germline V gene, CDR1 is KGHSH and CDR2 is LQKENI. This CDR3 comprises 16 residues. The junction had 10 bases not matched to a gene; V was cut back by 3 bases and J by 4 bases.